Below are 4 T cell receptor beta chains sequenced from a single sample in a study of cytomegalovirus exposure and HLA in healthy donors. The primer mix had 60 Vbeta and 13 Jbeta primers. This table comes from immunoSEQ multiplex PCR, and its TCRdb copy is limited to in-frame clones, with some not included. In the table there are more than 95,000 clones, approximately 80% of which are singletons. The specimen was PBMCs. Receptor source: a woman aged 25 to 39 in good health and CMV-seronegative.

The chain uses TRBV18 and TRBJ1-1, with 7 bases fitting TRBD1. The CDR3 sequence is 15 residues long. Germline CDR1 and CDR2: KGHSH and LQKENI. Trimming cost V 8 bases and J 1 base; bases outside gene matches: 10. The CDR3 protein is CASVRWGQRNTEAFF. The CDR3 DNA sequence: TGTGCCAGCGTAAGGTGGGGACAGCGGAACACTGAAGCTTTCTTT.

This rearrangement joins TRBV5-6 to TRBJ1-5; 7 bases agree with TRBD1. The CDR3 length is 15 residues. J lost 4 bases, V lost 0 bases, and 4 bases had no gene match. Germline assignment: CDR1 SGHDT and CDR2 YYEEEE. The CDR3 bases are TGTGCCAGCAGCTTGGCAGCAGGGGGGAATCAGCCCCAGCATTTT. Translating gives CASSLAAGGNQPQHF.

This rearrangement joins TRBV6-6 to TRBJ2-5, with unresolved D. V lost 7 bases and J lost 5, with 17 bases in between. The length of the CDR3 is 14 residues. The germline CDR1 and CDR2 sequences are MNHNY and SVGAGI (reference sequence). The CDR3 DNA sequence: TGTGCCAGCACTGAAATCTCCAGTTCGGAGACCCAGTACTTC. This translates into CASTEISSSETQYF.

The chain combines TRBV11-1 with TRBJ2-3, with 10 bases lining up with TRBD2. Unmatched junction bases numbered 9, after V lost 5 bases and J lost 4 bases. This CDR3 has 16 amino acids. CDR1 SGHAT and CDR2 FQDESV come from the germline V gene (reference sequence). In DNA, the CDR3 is TGTGCCAGCAGCAAAGCTAGCGGGAGCGGCGCAGATACGCAGTATTTT. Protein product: CASSKASGSGADTQYF.